These 11 T cell receptor beta chains were sequenced from one sample in a study of blood T cell repertoires in COVID-19 (dated by TCRdb to about 2020). The library was obtained by the immunoSEQ multiplex PCR assay. In its TCRdb copy, this immuneACCESS table keeps in-frame sequences only and misses some clones. Where compared with another copy, unresolved V genes explain less than half of these, and the others have no known cause. Within this sample are approximately 190,000 clones, with roughly four fifths of them counted one time only. Around 6.1% of the sample belongs to the ten largest clones. The sequenced sample consisted of peripheral blood. Every receptor here comes from a woman in her thirties or forties with acute or convalescent COVID-19.

This clone was seen only once. The gene calls are TRBV2 and TRBJ2-3; D unresolved. V dropped 6 bases and J dropped 6 bases, with 13 bases sitting between them. This CDR3 comprises 13 residues. Germline CDR1 is SNHLY and CDR2 is FYNNEI. As DNA, the CDR3 is TGTGCCAGCAGGGAACGCACATACGATACGCAGTATTTT. Translating gives CASRERTYDTQYF. Using reference TRBV2 and TRBJ2-3 for the parts outside the CDR3, the full variable domain is EPEVTQTPSHQVTQMGQEVILRCVPISNHLYFYWYRQILGQKVEFLVSFYNNEISEKSEIFDDQFSVERPDGSNFTLKIRSTKLEDSAMYFCASRERTYDTQYFGPGTRLTVL.

V usage is TRBV24-1 and J usage is TRBJ2-5; a weak D match, TRBD1 (6 bases). The CDR3 runs 15 residues. Germline V gene lookup returns CDR1 KGHDR and CDR2 SFDVKD. With 2 bases removed from V and 0 bases from J, the gap between germline ends came to 9 bases. In DNA, the CDR3 is TGTGCCACCAGTGATTCACAGGGCTACCAAGAGACCCAGTACTTC. Amino acid sequence: CATSDSQGYQETQYF.

The chain uses TRBV7-2 and TRBJ1-2; 7 bases line up with TRBD1. CDR3 length: 15 amino acids. From germline, CDR1 is SGHTA and CDR2 FQGNSA. V shed 0 bases, J shed 5 bases, and the junction held 6 bases outside the gene matches. The CDR3 region has the DNA TGTGCCAGCAGCTTAGCAGGCAGGGGGTCTTATGGCTACACCTTC. Amino acid sequence: CASSLAGRGSYGYTF. Full variable domain (outside the CDR3, taken from reference TRBV7-2 and TRBJ1-2): GAGVSQSPSNKVTEKGKDVELRCDPISGHTALYWYRQSLGQGLEFLIYFQGNSAPDKSGLPSDRFSAERTGGSVSTLTIQRTQQEDSAVYLCASSLAGRGSYGYTFGSGTRLTVV.

This chain uses TRBV20-1 with TRBJ1-1, with D tentatively TRBD1 (5 bases). CDR1 DFQATT and CDR2 SNEGSKA come from the germline V gene (reference sequence). Trimming removed 3 bases from V and 5 bases from J, with 13 bases in between. The CDR3 runs to 13 residues. The CDR3 DNA is TGCAGTGCTAGTGGGGGTCGGGGAACTGAAGCTTTCTTT. Its protein is CSASGGRGTEAFF.

V gene TRBV3-1 (or the pseudogene TRBV3-2) combines with J gene TRBJ2-5; TRBD2 matches 7 bases. Germline lookup yields CDR1 LGHDT and CDR2 YNNKEL (reference sequence). The CDR3 spans 15 residues. J was trimmed by 0 bases and V by 4 bases; bases with no gene match: 5. The CDR3 DNA follows: TGTGCCAGCAGCCGACGACTAGCAGACCAAGAGACCCAGTACTTC. It is translated as CASSRRLADQETQYF.

The chain combines TRBV29-1 with TRBJ1-2; TRBD1 might be the D (6 bases). Trimming took off 1 base at V and 8 bases at J, with 8 bases between the two ends. The V gene's germline CDR1 is SQVTM and CDR2 ANQGSEA. CDR3 size: 11 residues. CDR3 nucleotide sequence: TGCAGCGTTGAAGGCAGGGGCGGCTACACCTTC. This gives the protein CSVEGRGGYTF.

The V call is TRBV24-1, the J call TRBJ1-1, with a weak D call TRBD1 (6 bases). The germline V and J ends were trimmed by 12 bases and 5 bases, with 21 bases remaining between them. CDR3 length: 14 amino acids. From germline, CDR1 is KGHDR and CDR2 SFDVKD. CDR3 loop: CAVSGGGRTTEAFF. CDR3 nucleotide sequence: TGTGCCGTTTCTGGCGGGGGCAGGACGACTGAAGCTTTCTTT.

The rearrangement uses TRBV7-2 and TRBJ2-7, with D possibly being TRBD2 (5 bases). The germline CDR1 and CDR2 sequences are SGHTA and FQGNSA. Trimming removed 5 bases at V and 0 bases at J, with 11 bases between. This CDR3 spans 14 amino acids. The CDR3 DNA is TGTGCCAGCAGCGGGCGACTAAACTCCTACGAGCAGTACTTC. The encoded protein is CASSGRLNSYEQYF.

V and J are TRBV27 and TRBJ2-3; 13 positions agree with TRBD2. CDR3 length equals 17 residues. Germline values: CDR1 MNHEY, CDR2 SMNVEV (reference sequence). V was clipped by 0 bases and J by 6 bases; unmatched bases: 6. The CDR3 region is CASSLSWTSGGGDTQYF. CDR3 coding DNA: TGTGCCAGCAGTTTATCGTGGACTAGCGGGGGAGGGGATACGCAGTATTTT.

This clone came up a few times. V is TRBV10-3 and J is TRBJ1-2, with 10 bases matching TRBD1. CDR3 length: 16 amino acids. Germline V gene sequence: CDR1 ENHRY, CDR2 SYGVKD. J gave up 8 bases and V 2 bases, and 11 bases lay outside the gene matches. CDR3 in DNA: TGTGCCATCAGTGAGGAAGCTGGGACAGGGGCGCAAGGCTACACCTTC. This translates into CAISEEAGTGAQGYTF.

The rearrangement joins TRBV3-1 (or the pseudogene TRBV3-2) to TRBJ1-2; no clear D. CDR1 and CDR2 (germline): LGHDT, YNNKEL (reference sequence). The CDR3 totals 12 residues. V shed 1 base and J shed 7 bases, with 7 bases lying between them. The CDR3 sequence is CASSQGSGGYTF. CDR3 nucleotides: TGTGCCAGCAGCCAAGGGTCCGGTGGCTACACCTTC.